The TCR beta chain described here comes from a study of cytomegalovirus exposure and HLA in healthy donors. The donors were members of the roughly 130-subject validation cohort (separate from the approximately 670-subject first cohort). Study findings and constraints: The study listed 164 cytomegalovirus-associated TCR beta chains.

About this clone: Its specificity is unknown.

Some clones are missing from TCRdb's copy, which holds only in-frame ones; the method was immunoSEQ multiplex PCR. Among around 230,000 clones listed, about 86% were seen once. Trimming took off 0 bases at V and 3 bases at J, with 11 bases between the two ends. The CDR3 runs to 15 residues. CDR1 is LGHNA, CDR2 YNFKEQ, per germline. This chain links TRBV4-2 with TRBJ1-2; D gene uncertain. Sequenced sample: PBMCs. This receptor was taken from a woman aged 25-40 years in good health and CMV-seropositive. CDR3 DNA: TGTGCCAGCAGCCAAGATCATACCACAGACTATGGCTACACCTTC. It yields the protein CASSQDHTTDYGYTF.